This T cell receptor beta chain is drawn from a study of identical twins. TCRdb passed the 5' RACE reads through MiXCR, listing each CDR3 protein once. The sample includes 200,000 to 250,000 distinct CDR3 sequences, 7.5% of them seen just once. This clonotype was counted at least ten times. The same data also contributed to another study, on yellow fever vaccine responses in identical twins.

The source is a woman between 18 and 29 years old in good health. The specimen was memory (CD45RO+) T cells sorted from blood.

In DNA, the CDR3 is TGTGCCAGCTCACCGGTGGGGATCCAAGAGACCCAGTACTTC. This sequence encodes CASSPVGIQETQYF. This sequence joins TRBV18 and TRBJ2-5; D gene ambiguous. The CDR3 sequence is 14 residues long. V was clipped by 3 bases and J by 1 base, with 9 bases between them. The germline CDR1 and CDR2 sequences are KGHSH and LQKENI.